This T cell receptor beta chain originates from a study of blood T cell repertoires in COVID-19. TCRdb's table, derived via immunoSEQ multiplex PCR, lists solely in-frame clones and lacks some. This sample has tens of thousands of clones, with more than 60% found just once. Losses at the gene ends were 3 bases for V and 4 bases for J; bases not matched to a gene: 5. Germline assignment: CDR1 MNHEY and CDR2 SMNVEV (reference sequence). This CDR3 is built from 15 residues. Specimen: peripheral blood. The clonotype comes from a woman aged 45-65 years with active or convalescent COVID-19. The chain couples TRBV27 to TRBJ2-1; TRBD1 agrees at 8 bases. The CDR3 here is CASSLTGAPYNEQFF. In nucleotides, the CDR3 is TGTGCCAGCAGTTTGACAGGGGCTCCTTACAATGAGCAGTTCTTC.